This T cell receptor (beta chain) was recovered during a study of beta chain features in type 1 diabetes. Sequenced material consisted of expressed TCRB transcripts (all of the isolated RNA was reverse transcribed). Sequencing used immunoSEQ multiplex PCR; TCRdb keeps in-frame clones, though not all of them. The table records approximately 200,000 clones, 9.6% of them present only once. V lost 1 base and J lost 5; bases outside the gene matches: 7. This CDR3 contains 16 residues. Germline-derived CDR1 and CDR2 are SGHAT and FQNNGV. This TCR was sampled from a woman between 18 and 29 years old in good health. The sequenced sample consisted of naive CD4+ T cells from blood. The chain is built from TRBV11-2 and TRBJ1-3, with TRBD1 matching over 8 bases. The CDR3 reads CASSLGPGGKRNTIYF. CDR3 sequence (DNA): TGTGCCAGCAGCTTAGGTCCAGGGGGCAAGCGAAACACCATATATTTT.